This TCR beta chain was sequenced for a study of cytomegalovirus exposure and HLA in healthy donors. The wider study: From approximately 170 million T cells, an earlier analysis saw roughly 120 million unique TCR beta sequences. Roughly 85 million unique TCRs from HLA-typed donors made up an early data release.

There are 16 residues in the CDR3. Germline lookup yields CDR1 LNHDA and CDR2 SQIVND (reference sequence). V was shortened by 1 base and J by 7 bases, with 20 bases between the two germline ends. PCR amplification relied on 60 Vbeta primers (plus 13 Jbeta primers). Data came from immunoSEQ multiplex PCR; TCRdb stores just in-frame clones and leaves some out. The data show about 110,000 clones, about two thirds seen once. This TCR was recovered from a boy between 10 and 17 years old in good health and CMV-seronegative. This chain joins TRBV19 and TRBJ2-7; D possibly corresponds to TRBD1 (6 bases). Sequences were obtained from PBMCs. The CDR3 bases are TGTGCCAGTAGTATAGCGGCTAGGGGGACCTACTGGGAGCAGTACTTC. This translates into CASSIAARGTYWEQYF.